The 24 T cell receptor beta chains in this list originate from one sample, sequenced in a study of T cell repertoires in cytomegalovirus infection. Antigens of these TCRs are unknown. In TCRdb, the reads were re-called with MiXCR into one record per CDR3 protein. Among hundreds of thousands of distinct CDR3 sequences listed, about 39% were seen once. Sequenced material: cultured PBMCs, taken from culture after CMV antigen stimulation. These TCRs come from a human donor in good health (CMV status not recorded). Some clones in this sample may be carry-over from other donors' samples.

The J gene is TRBJ2-1, the V gene TRBV5-4; D perhaps matches TRBD1 (6 bases). This CDR3 contains 15 residues. Trimming took off 1 base at V and 4 bases at J, with 12 bases between the two ends. Looked up from germline, CDR1 is SGHNT and CDR2 is YYREEE (reference sequence). CDR3 in amino acids: CASSLMQGMYNEQFF. The CDR3 DNA is TGTGCCAGCAGCTTGATGCAGGGGATGTACAATGAGCAGTTCTTC.

The table lists this clonotype with a count of one. The J gene is TRBJ2-1, the V gene TRBV7-6; the match to TRBD2 covers 7 bases. V was clipped by 7 bases and J by 4 bases; unmatched bases: 10. Germline CDR1 reads SGHVS; CDR2 reads FNYEAQ. The CDR3 runs 15 residues. This chain's CDR3 is CASTFGLADYNEQFF. The CDR3, as DNA: TGTGCCAGCACCTTTGGGCTAGCGGATTACAATGAGCAGTTCTTC.

The rearrangement joins TRBV4-2 to TRBJ2-1, with a possible D match to TRBD2 (6 bases). CDR1 and CDR2 (germline): LGHNA, YNFKEQ. The CDR3 extends over 15 amino acids. Trimming pared 1 base from V and 4 bases from J, leaving 11 bases between. CDR3 sequence: CASSQGGLTYNEQFF. CDR3 DNA sequence: TGTGCCAGCAGCCAAGGGGGACTCACTTACAATGAGCAGTTCTTC.

This clonotype was detected a few times. The chain recombines TRBV19 with TRBJ1-1; D not resolved. Germline CDR1 and CDR2: LNHDA and SQIVND (reference sequence). The CDR3 spans 14 residues. V was shortened by 2 bases and J by 7 bases, with 14 bases between the two germline ends. The CDR3 sequence is CASSIPGRGYEAFF. The CDR3 DNA is TGTGCCAGTAGTATACCGGGCAGAGGATATGAAGCTTTCTTT.

The chain couples TRBV4-1 to TRBJ1-2; weak D call: TRBD1 (5 bases). The CDR3 has 14 amino acids. V dropped 4 bases and J dropped 8 bases, with 17 bases sitting between them. Per germline, CDR1 MGHRA and CDR2 YSYEKL. CDR3 in DNA: TGCGCCAGCAGCCGTTCGCCGGGGGATCGGGGCTACACCTTC. This encodes CASSRSPGDRGYTF.

The chain employs TRBV11-2 and TRBJ2-3; D uncertain. Per the germline V gene, CDR1 is SGHAT and CDR2 is FQNNGV. This CDR3 has 14 amino acids. V lost 1 base to trimming and J lost 8 bases, with 13 bases between them. Here the CDR3 reads CASSLGVRRGTQYF. CDR3 nucleotide sequence: TGTGCCAGCAGCTTAGGAGTAAGAAGAGGTACGCAGTATTTT. Complete variable domain (other parts from reference TRBV11-2 and TRBJ2-3): EAGVAQSPRYKIIEKRQSVAFWCNPISGHATLYWYQQILGQGPKLLIQFQNNGVVDDSQLPKDRFSAERLKGVDSTLKIQPAKLEDSAVYLCASSLGVRRGTQYFGPGTRLTVL.

This clonotype has just a few counts. This chain joins TRBV7-2 and TRBJ1-2; TRBD1 might be the D (5 bases). This CDR3 is 14 amino acids long. V lost 4 bases, J lost 8 bases, and 17 bases lay in between. In germline, CDR1 is SGHTA, CDR2 FQGNSA. The CDR3 here is CASSYTKTGAGYTF. DNA for the CDR3: TGTGCCAGCAGCTACACAAAAACAGGCGCCGGCTACACCTTC.

This chain uses TRBV7-2 with TRBJ1-4, with D hard to call. The CDR3 has 13 residues. Deletions cut 4 bases from V and 8 bases from J, with 11 bases between. Looked up from germline, CDR1 is SGHTA and CDR2 is FQGNSA. The CDR3: CASSSVGWEKLFF. Here the CDR3 DNA reads TGTGCCAGCAGCTCCGTGGGCTGGGAAAAACTGTTTTTT. Drawing the rest from reference TRBV7-2 and TRBJ1-4, the complete variable domain is GAGVSQSPSNKVTEKGKDVELRCDPISGHTALYWYRQSLGQGLEFLIYFQGNSAPDKSGLPSDRFSAERTGGSVSTLTIQRTQQEDSAVYLCASSSVGWEKLFFGSGTQLSVL.

The chain employs TRBV7-2 and TRBJ2-5; D possibly corresponds to TRBD2 (6 bases). Trimming pared 0 bases from V and 7 bases from J, leaving 15 bases between. Germline loops: CDR1 SGHTA, CDR2 FQGNSA. The length of the CDR3 is 15 residues. The CDR3 reads CASSLAWGEIATQYF. CDR3 DNA: TGTGCCAGCAGCTTAGCGTGGGGGGAGATAGCGACCCAGTACTTC. The full variable domain, rest sourced from reference TRBV7-2 and TRBJ2-5, is GAGVSQSPSNKVTEKGKDVELRCDPISGHTALYWYRQSLGQGLEFLIYFQGNSAPDKSGLPSDRFSAERTGGSVSTLTIQRTQQEDSAVYLCASSLAWGEIATQYFGPGTRLLVL.

The CDR3 loop is CSAELGLVASNEQFF. CDR3 DNA: TGCAGTGCGGAGCTGGGACTAGTGGCAAGCAATGAGCAGTTCTTC. The V gene is TRBV20-1, the J gene TRBJ2-1; TRBD2 matches 8 bases. Germline CDR1 and CDR2: DFQATT and SNEGSKA (reference sequence). The CDR3 totals 15 residues. With 6 bases clipped from V and 6 bases from J, the junction kept 13 bases outside the gene matches.

In DNA, the CDR3 is TGTGCCAGCAGTGCCCCCCGGGACGGAACGCCGAGGGACATTCAGTACTTC. Its protein is CASSAPRDGTPRDIQYF. The chain uses TRBV2 and TRBJ2-4; D may correspond to TRBD1 or TRBD2 (5 bases each). Germline CDR1 and CDR2: SNHLY and FYNNEI. V shed 4 bases and J shed 8 bases, with 24 bases lying between them. The CDR3 extends over 17 amino acids.

There are many counts of this clonotype. V and J are TRBV7-2 and TRBJ2-5, with D possibly being TRBD1 (6 bases). Germline V CDR1 and CDR2: SGHTA, FQGNSA. The CDR3 spans 16 residues. Trimming stripped 4 bases from V and 5 bases from J, with 20 bases between. The CDR3 sequence is CASSSLRGRGGETQYF. The CDR3 bases are TGTGCCAGCAGCTCGCTTAGGGGGAGAGGAGGCGAGACCCAGTACTTC. Full variable domain (remainder filled in from reference TRBV7-2 and TRBJ2-5): GAGVSQSPSNKVTEKGKDVELRCDPISGHTALYWYRQSLGQGLEFLIYFQGNSAPDKSGLPSDRFSAERTGGSVSTLTIQRTQQEDSAVYLCASSSLRGRGGETQYFGPGTRLLVL.

The gene calls are TRBV10-3 and TRBJ2-1; 13 positions agree with TRBD2. J lost 8 bases, V lost 6 bases, and 4 bases had no gene match. CDR3 length: 14 residues. Germline V lookup: CDR1 ENHRY, CDR2 SYGVKD. The CDR3 sequence: CAISGLAGADEQFF. CDR3 coding DNA: TGTGCCATCAGCGGACTAGCGGGAGCCGATGAGCAGTTCTTC.

The chain is built from TRBV6-5 and TRBJ1-3; 7 nucleotides agree with TRBD1. CDR1 is MNHEY, CDR2 SVGAGI, per germline. J gave up 7 bases and V 4 bases, and 4 bases lay outside the gene matches. The CDR3 extends over 13 amino acids. The CDR3 region is CASSSPGGNTIYF. The DNA of the CDR3 is TGTGCCAGCAGTTCTCCAGGGGGGAACACCATATATTTT.

This rearrangement joins TRBV28 to TRBJ1-2; 8 positions agree with TRBD1. J lost 4 bases, V lost 5 bases, and 12 bases had no gene match. The CDR3 contains 16 residues. CDR1 MDHEN and CDR2 SYDVKM come from the germline V gene. CDR3: CASSRRGRLDSYGYTF. Here the CDR3 DNA reads TGTGCCAGCAGTCGCAGGGGGCGCTTAGATTCCTATGGCTACACCTTC.

This chain uses TRBV7-2 with TRBJ1-4; no reliable D call. Trimming shortened V by 1 base and J by 2 bases, and 11 bases separated the two germline ends. Germline V gene lookup returns CDR1 SGHTA and CDR2 FQGNSA. The CDR3 length is 16 residues. CDR3 sequence reads: CASSLVGYRTNEKLFF. The CDR3 DNA follows: TGTGCCAGCAGCTTAGTTGGTTACCGGACTAATGAAAAACTGTTTTTT.

V is TRBV7-2 and J is TRBJ1-6; 9 nucleotides match TRBD1. V was clipped by 3 bases and J by 10 bases; unmatched bases: 4. The germline CDR1 and CDR2 sequences are SGHTA and FQGNSA. The CDR3 is 14 residues long. The CDR3: CASSFRTGESPLHF. CDR3 bases: TGTGCCAGCAGCTTTAGGACAGGGGAGTCACCCCTCCACTTT.

This clonotype turned up a few times. The genes are TRBV5-6 and TRBJ2-2; 9 positions agree with TRBD1. The V and J ends lost 2 bases and 4 bases, in that order; junction bases with no gene match: 12. This CDR3 has 18 residues. CDR1 and CDR2 (germline): SGHDT, YYEEEE. The CDR3 sequence: CASSFSRWDRVGTGELFF. Here the CDR3 DNA reads TGTGCCAGCAGCTTTTCTCGGTGGGACAGGGTCGGCACCGGGGAGCTGTTTTTT.

Here the CDR3 DNA reads TGCGCCAGCAGTGGGTCCCCCGGCGGGATGAGGTACGAGCAGTTCTTC. It specifies CASSGSPGGMRYEQFF. The V gene is TRBV10-2, the J gene TRBJ2-1, with a tentative D call TRBD2 (6 bases). V was cut by 4 bases and J by 10 bases, with 23 bases left in between. Germline V gene lookup returns CDR1 WSHSY and CDR2 SAAADI. The CDR3 runs to 16 residues.

The chain carries TRBV2 and TRBJ2-2; no firm D call. The CDR3 covers 16 residues. V lost 0 bases to trimming and J lost 1 base, with 9 bases between them. Looked up from germline, CDR1 is SNHLY and CDR2 is FYNNEI. CDR3 coding DNA: TGTGCCAGCAGTGAAGCGCCGGCAATGAACACCGGGGAGCTGTTTTTT. It specifies CASSEAPAMNTGELFF.

The chain recombines TRBV6-5 with TRBJ1-2; perhaps TRBD1 as D (5 bases). The CDR3 sequence is 13 residues long. CDR1 is MNHEY, CDR2 SVGAGI, per germline. V lost 4 bases to trimming and J lost 4 bases, with 10 bases between them. The chain's CDR3 is CASSSQDIYGYTF. In DNA, the CDR3 is TGTGCCAGCAGTTCCCAGGACATCTATGGCTACACCTTC.

The chain links TRBV7-6 to TRBJ2-7, with TRBD1 matching over 8 bases. The CDR3 loop spans 15 amino acids. CDR1 is SGHVS and CDR2 is FNYEAQ in the germline V gene. V shed 5 bases, J shed 2 bases, and the junction held 8 bases outside the gene matches. This CDR3 is CASSGSGTGTYEQYF. In DNA form, the CDR3 reads TGTGCCAGCAGCGGCTCCGGGACAGGAACCTACGAGCAGTACTTC.

In DNA, the CDR3 is TGTGCCAGCAGAGACGGAAGGGTGTTTGGTGAAAAACTGTTTTTT. It codes for CASRDGRVFGEKLFF. V usage is TRBV6-6 and J usage is TRBJ1-4; D remains ambiguous. Trimming pared 6 bases from V and 7 bases from J, leaving 18 bases between. Germline CDR1 reads MNHNY; CDR2 reads SVGAGI (reference sequence). The CDR3 is 15 amino acids.

This clonotype was picked up a small number of times. The J gene is TRBJ1-3, the V gene TRBV6-8; 7 bases agree with TRBD1. Germline V lookup: CDR1 MNHGY, CDR2 SAAAGT. The ends lost 5 bases at V and 8 bases at J; junction bases unmatched: 6. The CDR3 runs 13 residues. For the CDR3, the DNA is TGTGCCAGCAGTCCGAGACAGGGAGACACCATATATTTT. Its protein is CASSPRQGDTIYF.